This T cell receptor beta chain stems from a study of early T cells in non-severe SARS-CoV-2 infection. Study information: Unsorted whole-blood RNA was sequenced in bulk, leaving chains unpaired.

Regarding this clonotype: The antigen is unknown.

General study points: VDJdb matching, biased toward anti-spike CD8 responses, missed private and CD4 specificities.

The TCR library protocol attached unique molecular identifiers to the individual cDNA molecules. TCRdb re-derived calls from the 5' RACE reads in MiXCR, one entry per CDR3 protein. The table lists about 80,000 distinct CDR3 sequences, 12% of them singletons, with around 2.4% in the top ten. CDR3 length: 15 amino acids. The V gene lost 2 bases and the J gene lost 1 base, with 11 bases spanning the gap. Per germline, CDR1 MNHEY and CDR2 SVGAGI. V is TRBV6-5 and J is TRBJ1-1; D not certain. Specimen: whole blood. The TCR sequence derives from an adult who was a healthcare worker with PCR-confirmed SARS-CoV-2 infection or an uninfected control (not recorded which). DNA of the CDR3: TGTGCCAGCAGTTACATCGCCAGCACGAACACTGAAGCTTTCTTT. Amino acids: CASSYIASTNTEAFF.